The present entry profiles one T cell receptor (beta chain) with its context. Its antigen is not known. The sample belongs to a study of molecular identifiers for immune sequencing clone quantification. Points from the study as a whole: Spiked Jurkat TCR RNA equal to one cell could reportedly be picked out among one million naive cells. Barcodes shared by identical TCR molecules could lead to underestimated sizes of highly expanded clones.

Library preparation followed earlier protocols using designated TCR primers. A single record per CDR3 protein comes from TCRdb applying MiXCR to the PCR reads. Altogether 100,000 or so distinct CDR3 sequences are present, about 21% being singletons, with the ten largest covering around 1%. The germline V and J ends were trimmed by 6 bases and 1 base, with 10 bases remaining between them. CDR1 is MNHEY, CDR2 SVGEGT, per germline. This CDR3 has 14 residues. This clonotype was sampled from a human donor in good health. Some libraries in this study had Jurkat cell RNA spiked in. This chain uses TRBV6-2 or TRBV6-3 with TRBJ1-5; a weak D match, TRBD1 (5 bases). Sequencing was performed on naive CD8+ T cells from blood, with Jurkat cell RNA spiked in. Subset reported: FACS-sorted CD8+CD4-CCR7+CD45RA+ naive T cells. The CDR3 DNA sequence: TGTGCCAGCAGCGTACAGGTGAGCAATCAGCCCCAGCATTTT. It codes for CASSVQVSNQPQHF.